These 10 T cell receptor beta chains share one sample of origin, sequenced in a study of CD8 T cells in Susac syndrome. Reverse transcription used roughly 0.45 to 1 ug RNA and random hexamers. MiXCR was run by TCRdb on the immunoSEQ multiplex PCR reads, yielding one entry per CDR3 protein. This sample yields about 200,000 distinct CDR3 sequences, of which 85% to 95% are seen a single time; about 0.095% belongs to the top ten. Sequenced: CD4+ T cells from PBMCs. The receptors originated from a human donor in good health.

V and J are TRBV7-9 and TRBJ2-1; 9 nucleotides line up with TRBD2. The CDR3 runs to 16 residues. V gave up 1 base and J gave up 1 base; unmatched junction bases: 2. The germline CDR1 and CDR2 sequences are SEHNR and FQNEAQ (reference sequence). Here the CDR3 DNA reads TGTGCCAGCAGCTTAGGAGGACTAGCGTCCTACAATGAGCAGTTCTTC. This encodes CASSLGGLASYNEQFF.

This clonotype came up once. The chain's CDR3 is CASSQAGEPYGYTF. The CDR3 DNA follows: TGTGCCAGCAGCCAAGCTGGGGAGCCTTATGGCTACACCTTC. The V and J genes are TRBV3-1 and TRBJ1-2; D is unresolved. The CDR3 length is 14 residues. Germline CDR1 is LGHDT and CDR2 is YNNKEL (reference sequence). Trimming stripped 1 base from V and 5 bases from J, with 11 bases between. Variable domain in full (rest from reference TRBV3-1 and TRBJ1-2): DTAVSQTPKYLVTQMGNDKSIKCEQNLGHDTMYWYKQDSKKFLKIMFSYNNKELIINETVPNRFSPKSPDKAHLNLHINSLELGDSAVYFCASSQAGEPYGYTFGSGTRLTVV.

V and J are TRBV11-2 and TRBJ2-1, with 10 bases lining up with TRBD1. V lost 5 bases, J lost 5 bases, and 3 bases stayed unmatched. This CDR3 comprises 14 residues. Germline V CDR1 and CDR2: SGHAT, FQNNGV. The CDR3 spells CASSRDRGNNEQFF. CDR3 bases: TGTGCCAGCAGCCGGGACAGGGGCAACAATGAGCAGTTCTTC.

Here the CDR3 DNA reads TGTGCCAGCAGTTACGACCCTAAAGCTTTCTTT. Protein sequence: CASSYDPKAFF. V gene TRBV6-6 combines with J gene TRBJ1-1, with no clear D. This CDR3 has 11 amino acids. From germline, CDR1 is MNHNY and CDR2 SVGAGI (reference sequence). Trimming shortened V by 2 bases and J by 9 bases, and 7 bases separated the two germline ends.

Details on this clonotype: Relative to the germline gene, one junction end is altered; a read error may explain this. This chain joins TRBV9 and TRBJ2-2, with D unresolved. Per germline, CDR1 SGDLS and CDR2 YYNGEE. The CDR3 sequence is 15 residues long. The CDR3 region is CASSVDIGNPGELFF. DNA for the CDR3: TGTGCCAGCAGCGTAGATATAGGGAACCCCGGGGAGCTGTTTTTT.

The chain is built from TRBV28 and TRBJ1-2; tentative D call: TRBD1 (5 bases). The CDR3 totals 13 residues. Deletions cut 5 bases from V and 8 bases from J, with 15 bases between. Germline V gene lookup returns CDR1 MDHEN and CDR2 SYDVKM. The CDR3 nucleotides read TGTGCCAGCAGTGACGACAGCCGGCGGGGCTACACCTTC. Translated: CASSDDSRRGYTF.

V gene TRBV6-5 combines with J gene TRBJ2-7, with TRBD1 identical over 8 bases. Trimming at V came to 5 bases and at J to 3 bases, leaving 6 bases not matched to a gene. The CDR3 runs to 14 residues. Germline CDR1 and CDR2: MNHEY and SVGAGI. The CDR3: CASSPRTGYYEQYF. The CDR3 coding sequence is TGTGCCAGCAGTCCGAGGACAGGGTACTACGAGCAGTACTTC.

CDR3 DNA: TGTGCCAGCAGTCCTAATTTGGGACTAGGCAAAAACATTCAGTACTTC. This encodes CASSPNLGLGKNIQYF. The chain recombines TRBV27 with TRBJ2-4, with TRBD2 matching over 8 bases. With 5 bases clipped from V and 3 bases from J, the junction kept 9 bases outside the gene matches. The CDR3 is 16 amino acids. Germline CDR1 and CDR2: MNHEY and SMNVEV (reference sequence).

The rearrangement uses TRBV29-1 and TRBJ2-5, with TRBD1 matching over 7 bases. Losses at the gene ends were 8 bases for V and 1 base for J; bases not matched to a gene: 4. The germline V gene has CDR1 SQVTM and CDR2 ANQGSEA. The CDR3 runs to 12 residues. The CDR3: CSPGTAQETQYF. The CDR3 DNA follows: TGCAGCCCTGGGACAGCCCAAGAGACCCAGTACTTC.

The rearrangement links TRBV27 to TRBJ2-2; 8 positions agree with TRBD1. Germline lookup yields CDR1 MNHEY and CDR2 SMNVEV (reference sequence). The trim removed 7 bases at V and 7 bases at J, leaving 14 bases unmatched. The length of the CDR3 is 16 residues. The CDR3 is CASTNRRTGFVGELFF. Here the CDR3 DNA reads TGTGCCAGCACCAACCGCCGGACAGGGTTTGTCGGGGAGCTGTTTTTT.